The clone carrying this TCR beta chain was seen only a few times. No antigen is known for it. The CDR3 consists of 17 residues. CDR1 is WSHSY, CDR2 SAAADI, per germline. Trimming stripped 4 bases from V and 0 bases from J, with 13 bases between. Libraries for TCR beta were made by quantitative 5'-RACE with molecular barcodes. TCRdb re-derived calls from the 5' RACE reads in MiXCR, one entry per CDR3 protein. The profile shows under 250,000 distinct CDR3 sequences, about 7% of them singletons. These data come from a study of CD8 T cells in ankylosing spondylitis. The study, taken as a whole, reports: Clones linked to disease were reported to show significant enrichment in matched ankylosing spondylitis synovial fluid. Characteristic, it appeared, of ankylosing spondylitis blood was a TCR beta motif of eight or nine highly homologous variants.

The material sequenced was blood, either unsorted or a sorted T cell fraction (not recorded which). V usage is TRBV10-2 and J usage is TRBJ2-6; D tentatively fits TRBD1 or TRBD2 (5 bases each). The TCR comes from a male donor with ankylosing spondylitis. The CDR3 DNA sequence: TGCGCCAGCAGTGGATCAGGGACCCCCTCTGGGGCCAACGTCCTGACTTTC. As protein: CASSGSGTPSGANVLTF.